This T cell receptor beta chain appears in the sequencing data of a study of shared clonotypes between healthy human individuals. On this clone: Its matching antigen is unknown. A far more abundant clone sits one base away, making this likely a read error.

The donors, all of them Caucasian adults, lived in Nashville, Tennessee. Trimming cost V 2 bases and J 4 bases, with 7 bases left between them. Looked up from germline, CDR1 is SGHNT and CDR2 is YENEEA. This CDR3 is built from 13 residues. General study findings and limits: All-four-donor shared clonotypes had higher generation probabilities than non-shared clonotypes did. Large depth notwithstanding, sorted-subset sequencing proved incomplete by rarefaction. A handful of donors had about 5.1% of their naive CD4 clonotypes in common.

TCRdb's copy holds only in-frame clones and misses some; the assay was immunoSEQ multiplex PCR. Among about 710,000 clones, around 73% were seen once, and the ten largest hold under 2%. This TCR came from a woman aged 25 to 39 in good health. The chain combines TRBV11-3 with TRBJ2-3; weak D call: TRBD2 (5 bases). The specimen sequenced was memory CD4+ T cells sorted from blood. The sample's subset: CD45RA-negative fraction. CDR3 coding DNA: TGTGCCAGCAGCTTAAACGGGGCAGATACGCAGTATTTT. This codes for CASSLNGADTQYF. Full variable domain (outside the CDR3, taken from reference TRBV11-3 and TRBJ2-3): EAGVVQSPRYKIIEKKQPVAFWCNPISGHNTLYWYLQNLGQGPELLIRYENEEAVDDSQLPKDRFSAERLKGVDSTLKIQPAELGDSAVYLCASSLNGADTQYFGPGTRLTVL.